This T cell receptor beta chain was captured in a study of tumor and adjacent non-tumor tissue in lung cancer. This clonotype was counted only a few times. The germline V gene has CDR1 SGHAT and CDR2 FQNNGV. The CDR3 has 13 residues. Deletions cut 7 bases from V and 14 bases from J, with 20 bases between. The template was RNA from unsorted bulk tissue. A modified ARM-PCR protocol with three rounds of nested PCR amplified TCRbeta. TCRdb analysed the multiplex PCR reads with MiXCR anew, one entry per CDR3 protein. Here the sample spans about 200,000 distinct CDR3 sequences, 60% to 75% being singletons. The chain combines TRBV11-2 with TRBJ1-4, with D unresolved. Specimen: lung tumor tissue. This clonotype originated in a man between 60 and 75 years old with non-small cell lung cancer. CDR3 loop: CASITGLNEKLFF. The CDR3 nucleotides are TGTGCCAGCATCACTGGACTGAATGAGAAGCTGTTTTTT.